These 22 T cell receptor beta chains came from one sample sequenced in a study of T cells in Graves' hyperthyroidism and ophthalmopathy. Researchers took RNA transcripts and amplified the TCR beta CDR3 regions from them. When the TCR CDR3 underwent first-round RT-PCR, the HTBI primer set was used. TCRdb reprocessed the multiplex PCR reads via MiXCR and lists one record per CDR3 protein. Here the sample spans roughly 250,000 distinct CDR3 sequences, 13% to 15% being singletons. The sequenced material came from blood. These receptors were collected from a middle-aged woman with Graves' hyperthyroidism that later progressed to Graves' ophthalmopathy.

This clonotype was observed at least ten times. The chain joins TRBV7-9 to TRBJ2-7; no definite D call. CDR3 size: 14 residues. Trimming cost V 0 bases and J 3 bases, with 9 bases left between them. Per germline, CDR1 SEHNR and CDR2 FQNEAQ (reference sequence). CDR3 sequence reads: CASSLAARGYEQYF. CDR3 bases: TGTGCCAGCAGCTTAGCAGCCAGAGGCTACGAGCAGTACTTC.

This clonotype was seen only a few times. CDR3 in amino acids: CASNGHPGNEQFF. For the CDR3, the DNA is TGTGCCAGTAATGGACACCCAGGCAATGAGCAGTTCTTC. The chain links TRBV19 to TRBJ2-1; possible D gene TRBD1, 5 bases. The ends were cut back, 7 bases at V and 6 bases at J, with 13 bases in the middle. This CDR3 contains 13 residues. CDR1 and CDR2 (germline): LNHDA, SQIVND (reference sequence). Full variable domain (outside the CDR3, taken from reference TRBV19 and TRBJ2-1): DGGITQSPKYLFRKEGQNVTLSCEQNLNHDAMYWYRQDPGQGLRLIYYSQIVNDFQKGDIAEGYSVSREKKESFPLTVTSAQKNPTAFYLCASNGHPGNEQFFGPGTRLTVL.

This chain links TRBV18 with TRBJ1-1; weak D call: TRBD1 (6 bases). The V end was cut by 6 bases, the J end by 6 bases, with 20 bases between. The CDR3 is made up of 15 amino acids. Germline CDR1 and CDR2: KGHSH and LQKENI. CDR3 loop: CASSGATRSKAEAFF. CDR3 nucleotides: TGTGCCAGCTCGGGGGCCACTCGTAGCAAGGCTGAAGCTTTCTTT. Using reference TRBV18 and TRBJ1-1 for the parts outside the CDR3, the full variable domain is NAGVMQNPRHLVRRRGQEARLRCSPMKGHSHVYWYRQLPEEGLKFMVYLQKENIIDESGMPKERFSAEFPKEGPSILRIQQVVRGDSAAYFCASSGATRSKAEAFFGQGTRLTVV.

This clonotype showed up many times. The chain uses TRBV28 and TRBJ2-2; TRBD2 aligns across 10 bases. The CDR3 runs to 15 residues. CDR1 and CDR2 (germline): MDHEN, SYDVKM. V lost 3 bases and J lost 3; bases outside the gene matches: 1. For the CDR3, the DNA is TGTGCCAGCAGTTTCCTAGCGGGAGACACCGGGGAGCTGTTTTTT. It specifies CASSFLAGDTGELFF.

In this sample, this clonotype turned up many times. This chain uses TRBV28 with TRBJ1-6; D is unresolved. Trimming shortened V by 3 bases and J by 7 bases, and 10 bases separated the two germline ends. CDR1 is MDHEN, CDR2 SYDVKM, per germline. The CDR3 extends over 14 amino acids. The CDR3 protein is CASSFGGRNSPLHF. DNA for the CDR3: TGTGCCAGCAGTTTCGGTGGCAGGAATTCACCCCTCCACTTT.

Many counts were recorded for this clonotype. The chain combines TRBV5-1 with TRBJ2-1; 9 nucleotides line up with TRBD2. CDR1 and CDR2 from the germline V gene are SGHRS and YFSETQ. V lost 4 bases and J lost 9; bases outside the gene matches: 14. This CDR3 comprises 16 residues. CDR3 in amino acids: CASSNYPRAGGGEQFF. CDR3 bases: TGCGCCAGCAGCAACTACCCTAGAGCGGGAGGCGGTGAGCAGTTCTTC.

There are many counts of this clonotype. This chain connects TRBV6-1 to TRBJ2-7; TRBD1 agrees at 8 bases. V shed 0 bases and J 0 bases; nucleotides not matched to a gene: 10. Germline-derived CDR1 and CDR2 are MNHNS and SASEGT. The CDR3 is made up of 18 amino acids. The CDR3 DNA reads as TGTGCCAGCAGTGAAGCGGGACAGGCCTTTTTGAGCTCCTACGAGCAGTACTTC. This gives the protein CASSEAGQAFLSSYEQYF.

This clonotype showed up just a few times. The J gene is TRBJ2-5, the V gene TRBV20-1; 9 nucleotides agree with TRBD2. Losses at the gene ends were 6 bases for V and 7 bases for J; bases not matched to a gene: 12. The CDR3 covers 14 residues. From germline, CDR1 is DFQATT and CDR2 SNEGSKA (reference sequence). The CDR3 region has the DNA TGCAGTGCCCCCGCCGGGACTAGCCGGAGGACCCAGTACTTC. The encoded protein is CSAPAGTSRRTQYF.

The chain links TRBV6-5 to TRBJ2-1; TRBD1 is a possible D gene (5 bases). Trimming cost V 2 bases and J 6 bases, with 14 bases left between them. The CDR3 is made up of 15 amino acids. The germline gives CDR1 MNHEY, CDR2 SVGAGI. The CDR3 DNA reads TGTGCCAGCAGTTACGGCCAGGGTCGGGTCAATGAGCAGTTCTTC. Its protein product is CASSYGQGRVNEQFF.

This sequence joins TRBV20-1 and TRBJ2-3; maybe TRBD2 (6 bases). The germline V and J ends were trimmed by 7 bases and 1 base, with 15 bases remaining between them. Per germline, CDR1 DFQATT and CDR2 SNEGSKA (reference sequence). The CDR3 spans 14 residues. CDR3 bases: TGCAGTGAATTCGGAGGGGCGCGCACAGATACGCAGTATTTT. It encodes CSEFGGARTDTQYF.

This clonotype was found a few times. The DNA of the CDR3 is TGTGCCAGCAGCTATGGGGGATTCAATAGCAATCAGCCCCAGCATTTT. Protein: CASSYGGFNSNQPQHF. This chain connects TRBV5-6 to TRBJ1-5; perhaps TRBD1 as D (5 bases). From germline, CDR1 is SGHDT and CDR2 YYEEEE. V gave up 3 bases and J gave up 0 bases, with 13 bases separating them. The CDR3 totals 16 residues.

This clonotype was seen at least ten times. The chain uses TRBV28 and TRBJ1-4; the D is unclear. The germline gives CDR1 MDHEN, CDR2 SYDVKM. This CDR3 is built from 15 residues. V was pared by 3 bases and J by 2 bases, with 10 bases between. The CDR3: CASSFPGMTNEKLFF. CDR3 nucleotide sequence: TGTGCCAGCAGTTTCCCCGGGATGACTAATGAAAAACTGTTTTTT.

The CDR3 protein is CASSEQGLAGGPYNEQFF. In nucleotides, the CDR3 is TGTGCCAGCAGTGAACAGGGACTAGCGGGAGGACCCTACAATGAGCAGTTCTTC. J is TRBJ2-1 and V is TRBV28, with 15 positions matching TRBD2. Germline-derived CDR1 and CDR2 are MDHEN and SYDVKM. After removal of 5 bases from V and 2 bases from J, the junction contained 7 bases not matched to a gene. CDR3 length equals 18 residues.

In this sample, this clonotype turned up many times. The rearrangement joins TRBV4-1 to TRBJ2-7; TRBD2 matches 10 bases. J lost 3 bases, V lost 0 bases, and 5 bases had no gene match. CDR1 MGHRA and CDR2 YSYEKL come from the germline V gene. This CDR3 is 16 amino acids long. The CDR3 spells CASSQDPSSGSYEQYF. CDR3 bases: TGCGCCAGCAGCCAAGATCCGTCTAGCGGGAGCTACGAGCAGTACTTC.

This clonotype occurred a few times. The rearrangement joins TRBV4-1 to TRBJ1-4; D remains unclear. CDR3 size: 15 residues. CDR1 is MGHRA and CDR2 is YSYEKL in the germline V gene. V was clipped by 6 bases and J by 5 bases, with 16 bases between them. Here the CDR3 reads CASRRRALGNEKLFF. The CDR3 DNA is TGCGCCAGCAGACGACGGGCCCTGGGGAATGAAAAACTGTTTTTT.

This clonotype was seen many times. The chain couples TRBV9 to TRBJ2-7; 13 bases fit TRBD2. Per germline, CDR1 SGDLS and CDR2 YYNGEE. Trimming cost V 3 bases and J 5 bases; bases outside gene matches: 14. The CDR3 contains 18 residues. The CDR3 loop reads CASSGGQRTSGSLDEQYF. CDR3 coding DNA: TGTGCCAGCAGCGGGGGGCAGAGGACTAGCGGGAGCTTGGACGAGCAGTACTTC.

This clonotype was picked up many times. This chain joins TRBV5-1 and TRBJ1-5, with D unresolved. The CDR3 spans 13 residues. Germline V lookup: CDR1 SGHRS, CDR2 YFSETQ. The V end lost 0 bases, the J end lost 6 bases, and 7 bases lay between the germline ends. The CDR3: CASSLDGVQPQHF. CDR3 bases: TGCGCCAGCAGCTTGGATGGGGTTCAGCCCCAGCATTTT.

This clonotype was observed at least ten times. CDR3 nucleotide sequence: TGTGCCATCAGTGGCTTGAGGAGCCAAGAGACCCAGTACTTC. Encoded protein: CAISGLRSQETQYF. The chain carries TRBV10-3 and TRBJ2-5; no definite D call. The CDR3 runs to 14 residues. Between the trimmed V and J ends, which lost 4 bases and 1 base, there was a span of 10 bases. Germline CDR1 and CDR2: ENHRY and SYGVKD.

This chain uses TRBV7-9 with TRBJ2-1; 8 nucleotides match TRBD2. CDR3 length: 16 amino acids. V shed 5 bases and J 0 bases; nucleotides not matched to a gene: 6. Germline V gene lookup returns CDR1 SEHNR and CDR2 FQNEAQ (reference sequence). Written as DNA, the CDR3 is TGTGCCAGCAGCAACCCGAGCGGGAGCTCCTACAATGAGCAGTTCTTC. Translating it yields CASSNPSGSSYNEQFF.

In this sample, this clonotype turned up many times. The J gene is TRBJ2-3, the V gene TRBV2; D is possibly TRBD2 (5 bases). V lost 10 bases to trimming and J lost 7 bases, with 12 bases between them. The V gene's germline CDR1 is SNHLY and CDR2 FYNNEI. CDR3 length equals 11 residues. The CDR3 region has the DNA TGTGCCATACTGGACGGGAATACGCAGTATTTT. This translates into CAILDGNTQYF.

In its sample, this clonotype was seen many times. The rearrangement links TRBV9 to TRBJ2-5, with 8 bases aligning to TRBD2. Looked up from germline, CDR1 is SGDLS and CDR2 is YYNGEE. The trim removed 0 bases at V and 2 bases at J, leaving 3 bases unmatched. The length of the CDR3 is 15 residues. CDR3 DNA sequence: TGTGCCAGCAGCGTAGGGCCGGGGGGGCAAGAGACCCAGTACTTC. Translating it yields CASSVGPGGQETQYF.

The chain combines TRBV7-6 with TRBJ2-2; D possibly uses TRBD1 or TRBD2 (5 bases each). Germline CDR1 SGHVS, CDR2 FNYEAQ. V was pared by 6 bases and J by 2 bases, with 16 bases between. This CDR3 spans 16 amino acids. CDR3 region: CASSRRQGRNTGELFF. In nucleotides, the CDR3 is TGTGCCAGCAGTCGGAGGCAGGGAAGAAACACCGGGGAGCTGTTTTTT.